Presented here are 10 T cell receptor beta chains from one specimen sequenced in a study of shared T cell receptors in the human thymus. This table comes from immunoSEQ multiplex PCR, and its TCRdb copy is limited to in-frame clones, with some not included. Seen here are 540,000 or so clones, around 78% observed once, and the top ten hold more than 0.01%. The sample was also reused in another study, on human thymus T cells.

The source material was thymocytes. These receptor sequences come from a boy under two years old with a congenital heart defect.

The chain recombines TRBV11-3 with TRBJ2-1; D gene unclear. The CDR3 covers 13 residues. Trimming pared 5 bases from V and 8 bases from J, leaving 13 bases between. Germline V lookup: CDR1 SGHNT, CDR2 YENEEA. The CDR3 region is CASSPEARDEQFF. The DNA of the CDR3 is TGTGCCAGCAGCCCCGAGGCCCGGGATGAGCAGTTCTTC.

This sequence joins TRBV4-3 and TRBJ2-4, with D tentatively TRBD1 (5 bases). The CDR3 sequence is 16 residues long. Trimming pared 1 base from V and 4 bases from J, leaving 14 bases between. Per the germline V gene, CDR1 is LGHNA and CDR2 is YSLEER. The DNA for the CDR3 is TGCGCCAGCAGCCAAGTTGGGGCCGAATTTAAAAACATTCAGTACTTC. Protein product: CASSQVGAEFKNIQYF.

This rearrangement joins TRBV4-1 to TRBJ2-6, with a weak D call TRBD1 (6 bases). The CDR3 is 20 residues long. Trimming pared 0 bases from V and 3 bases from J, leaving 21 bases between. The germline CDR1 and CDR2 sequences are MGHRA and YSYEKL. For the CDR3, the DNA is TGCGCCAGCAGCCAAGATTATAATCACTGGGGGCTAAGTGGGGCCAACGTCCTGACTTTC. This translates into CASSQDYNHWGLSGANVLTF.

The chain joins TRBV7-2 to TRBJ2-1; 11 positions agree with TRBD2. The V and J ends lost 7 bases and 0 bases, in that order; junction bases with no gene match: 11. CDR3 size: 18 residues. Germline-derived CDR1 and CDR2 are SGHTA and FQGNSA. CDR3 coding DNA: TGTGCCAGCACCCACCCTACTAGCGGGAGTCCCTCCTACAATGAGCAGTTCTTC. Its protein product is CASTHPTSGSPSYNEQFF. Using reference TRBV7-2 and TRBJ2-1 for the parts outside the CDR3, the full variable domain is GAGVSQSPSNKVTEKGKDVELRCDPISGHTALYWYRQSLGQGLEFLIYFQGNSAPDKSGLPSDRFSAERTGGSVSTLTIQRTQQEDSAVYLCASTHPTSGSPSYNEQFFGPGTRLTVL.

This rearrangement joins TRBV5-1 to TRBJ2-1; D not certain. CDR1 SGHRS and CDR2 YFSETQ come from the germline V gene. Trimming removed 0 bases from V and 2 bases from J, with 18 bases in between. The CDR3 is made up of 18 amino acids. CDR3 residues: CASSLGRPYSGPYNEQFF. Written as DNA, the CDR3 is TGCGCCAGCAGCTTGGGACGACCTTACTCTGGGCCCTACAATGAGCAGTTCTTC.

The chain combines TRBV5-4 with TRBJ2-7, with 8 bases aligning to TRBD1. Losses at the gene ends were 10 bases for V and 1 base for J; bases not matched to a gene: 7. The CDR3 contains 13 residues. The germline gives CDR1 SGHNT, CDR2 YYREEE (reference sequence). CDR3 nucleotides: TGTGCCGGCGGGACAGGTCCTTCCTACGAGCAGTACTTC. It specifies CAGGTGPSYEQYF.

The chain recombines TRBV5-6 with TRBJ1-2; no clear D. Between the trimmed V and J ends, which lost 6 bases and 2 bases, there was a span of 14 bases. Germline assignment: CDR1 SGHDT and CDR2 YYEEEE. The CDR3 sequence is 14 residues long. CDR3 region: CASTLPGVNYGYTF. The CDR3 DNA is TGTGCCAGCACCCTGCCCGGGGTCAACTATGGCTACACCTTC.

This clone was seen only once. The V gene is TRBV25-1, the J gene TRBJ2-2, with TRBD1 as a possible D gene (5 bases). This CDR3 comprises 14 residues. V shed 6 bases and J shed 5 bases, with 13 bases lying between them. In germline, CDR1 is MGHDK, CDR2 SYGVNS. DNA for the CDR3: TGTGCCAGCAGCGCCAGGGATGAAACCGGGGAGCTGTTTTTT. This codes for CASSARDETGELFF.

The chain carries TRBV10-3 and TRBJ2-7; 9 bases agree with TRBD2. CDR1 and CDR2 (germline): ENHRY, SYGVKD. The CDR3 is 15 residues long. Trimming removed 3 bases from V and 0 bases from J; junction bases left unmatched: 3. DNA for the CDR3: TGTGCCATCAGTGATCTAGCGGGGAGCTCCTACGAGCAGTACTTC. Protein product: CAISDLAGSSYEQYF.

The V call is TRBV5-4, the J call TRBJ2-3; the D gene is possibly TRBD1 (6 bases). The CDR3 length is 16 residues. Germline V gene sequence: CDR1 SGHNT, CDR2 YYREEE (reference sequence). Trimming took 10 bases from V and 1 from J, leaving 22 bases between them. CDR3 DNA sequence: TGTGCCCAGGGGCGTAAGCGGAGAGAATGCACAGATACGCAGTATTTT. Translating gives CAQGRKRRECTDTQYF. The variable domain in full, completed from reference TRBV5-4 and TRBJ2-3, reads ETGVTQSPTHLIKTRGQQVTLRCSSQSGHNTVSWYQQALGQGPQFIFQYYREEENGRGNFPPRFSGLQFPNYSSELNVNALELDDSALYLCAQGRKRRECTDTQYFGPGTRLTVL.